This T cell receptor (beta chain) was profiled in a study of response to subunit inactivated influenza vaccine. Regarding the study as a whole: The authors proposed limited new T cell recruitment per seasonal influenza vaccination.

This clonotype was observed many times. The antigen remains unidentified. TCRdb recomputed calls from the RT-PCR reads with MiXCR, one row per CDR3 protein. The repertoire holds approximately 700,000 distinct CDR3 sequences, roughly 14% seen once, with 5.5% to 8% in the top ten. V was trimmed by 1 base and J by 2 bases, leaving 9 bases between them. CDR1 and CDR2 from the germline V gene are LGHNA and YNFKEQ. There are 14 residues in the CDR3. The clonotype comes from a man aged 50 to 60 who received an inactivated influenza vaccine. The source material was PBMCs from blood, sampled 14 to 15 days before vaccination. The J gene is TRBJ2-7, the V gene TRBV4-2; possibly TRBD1 for D (6 bases). CDR3 protein: CASSQARGTYEQYF. For the CDR3, the DNA is TGTGCCAGCAGCCAAGCCAGGGGCACCTACGAGCAGTACTTC.